These 22 T cell receptor beta chains share one sample of origin, sequenced in a study of blood T cell repertoires in COVID-19. TCRdb's copy holds only in-frame clones and misses some; the assay was immunoSEQ multiplex PCR. Of about 360,000 clones listed, about 86% are singletons. Source material: peripheral blood. The receptors stem from a man aged 25-45 years with active or convalescent COVID-19.

The V gene is TRBV6-2 or TRBV6-3, the J gene TRBJ2-3; 12 nucleotides agree with TRBD2. The V gene end was trimmed by 4 bases and the J gene end by 6 bases; junction bases not matched to a gene: 5. CDR3 length: 15 amino acids. Germline CDR1 reads MNHEY; CDR2 reads SVGEGT. The CDR3 sequence: CASSSLAGGSDTQYF. The CDR3 nucleotides are TGTGCCAGCAGTTCTCTAGCGGGAGGGAGCGATACGCAGTATTTT.

This chain connects TRBV18 to TRBJ2-5; the D gene is possibly TRBD1 (6 bases). The CDR3 sequence is 15 residues long. CDR1 and CDR2 from the germline V gene are KGHSH and LQKENI. V gave up 3 bases and J gave up 1 base, with 12 bases separating them. In DNA, the CDR3 is TGTGCCAGCTCACCTCTTGGACAGAGCCAAGAGACCCAGTACTTC. Amino acid sequence: CASSPLGQSQETQYF.

V is TRBV7-8 and J is TRBJ2-2; D gene unclear. The CDR3 has 16 residues. Trimming removed 2 bases from V and 4 bases from J, with 14 bases in between. Per germline, CDR1 SGHVS and CDR2 FQNEAQ. DNA of the CDR3: TGTGCCAGCAGCTTACTGGTCTCACAAATCACCGGGGAGCTGTTTTTT. It codes for CASSLLVSQITGELFF.

This chain connects TRBV24-1 to TRBJ2-7; no reliable D call. The CDR3 totals 12 residues. Germline values: CDR1 KGHDR, CDR2 SFDVKD. Trimming took off 0 bases at V and 6 bases at J, with 5 bases between the two ends. The CDR3 sequence: CATSDLSGEQYF. As DNA, the CDR3 is TGTGCCACCAGTGATTTGTCGGGCGAGCAGTACTTC.

This clone came up once. This sequence joins TRBV3-1 (or the pseudogene TRBV3-2) and TRBJ2-7; D may be TRBD2 (6 bases). From germline, CDR1 is LGHDT and CDR2 YNNKEL (reference sequence). CDR3 length: 14 residues. V lost 1 base and J lost 6, with 13 bases in between. In DNA form, the CDR3 reads TGTGCCAGCAGCCAAGTCGGGAGATGGAGCGAGCAGTACTTC. Encoded protein: CASSQVGRWSEQYF.

The rearrangement uses TRBV28 and TRBJ1-5; D ambiguous. The germline V gene has CDR1 MDHEN and CDR2 SYDVKM. The CDR3 sequence is 13 residues long. Trimming left V 6 bases short and J 4 bases short, with 10 bases between. The CDR3 sequence: CASRGELNQPQHF. CDR3 bases: TGTGCCAGCAGGGGCGAACTTAATCAGCCCCAGCATTTT.

The chain recombines TRBV21-1 with TRBJ1-2; the table's D call of TRBD1 was not tested on the DNA. TRBV21-1 counts as a pseudogene. The CDR3 length is 16 residues. In DNA, the CDR3 is TGTGCCAGCAGCAAACGCAGGGACAGGGAAGGAAATGGCTACACCTTC. Protein product: CASSKRRDREGNGYTF.

CDR3 DNA sequence: TGTGCCAGCGCGAATCCGGGACATAGGAATGGCTACACCTTC. It yields the protein CASANPGHRNGYTF. The chain couples TRBV28 to TRBJ1-2, with D possibly being TRBD1 (6 bases). Trimming pared 8 bases from V and 6 bases from J, leaving 19 bases between. CDR1 and CDR2 from the germline V gene are MDHEN and SYDVKM. The CDR3 is 14 amino acids.

Many counts were recorded for this clone. The V gene is TRBV19, the J gene TRBJ1-5, with unresolved D. Germline assignment: CDR1 LNHDA and CDR2 SQIVND (reference sequence). This CDR3 region has 13 residues. Trimming shortened V by 7 bases and J by 2 bases, and 9 bases separated the two germline ends. CDR3 residues: CASNVRGNQPQHF. CDR3 sequence (DNA): TGTGCCAGTAATGTGAGGGGCAATCAGCCCCAGCATTTT.

The V gene is TRBV2, the J gene TRBJ1-4, with D possibly being TRBD1 (6 bases). With 8 bases removed from V and 5 bases from J, the gap between germline ends came to 12 bases. Germline CDR1 and CDR2: SNHLY and FYNNEI. CDR3 length: 13 amino acids. The CDR3 sequence is CASFRDTNEKLFF. DNA for the CDR3: TGTGCCAGCTTCCGGGACACGAATGAAAAACTGTTTTTT.

This rearrangement joins TRBV24-1 to TRBJ2-2, with TRBD2 identical over 8 bases. The V and J ends lost 3 bases and 4 bases, in that order; junction bases with no gene match: 15. The V gene's germline CDR1 is KGHDR and CDR2 SFDVKD. This CDR3 contains 19 residues. CDR3 nucleotide sequence: TGTGCCACCAGTGATCGACCGCATTTGAGCGGGGGCATCACCGGGGAGCTGTTTTTT. It is translated as CATSDRPHLSGGITGELFF.

This clone was detected a few times. V gene TRBV2 combines with J gene TRBJ1-2; 7 positions agree with TRBD1. Germline lookup yields CDR1 SNHLY and CDR2 FYNNEI. J lost 5 bases, V lost 0 bases, and 3 bases had no gene match. This CDR3 has 14 residues. CDR3: CASSEAGGGYGYTF. CDR3 nucleotides: TGTGCCAGCAGTGAAGCAGGGGGCGGTTATGGCTACACCTTC.

This clone was picked up one time. The chain has TRBV4-3 and TRBJ1-1, with D maybe TRBD1 (5 bases). Germline CDR1 LGHNA, CDR2 YSLEER. CDR3 size: 14 residues. Trimming left V 2 bases short and J 7 bases short, with 14 bases between. The CDR3 DNA is TGCGCCAGCAGCCAAACGGAGGGGTTGAGTGAAGCTTTCTTT. Residues: CASSQTEGLSEAFF.

This chain uses TRBV7-9 with TRBJ1-2; 7 bases align to TRBD1. Germline V lookup: CDR1 SEHNR, CDR2 FQNEAQ (reference sequence). The V gene end was trimmed by 5 bases and the J gene end by 6 bases; junction bases not matched to a gene: 6. The CDR3 contains 13 residues. The CDR3 DNA sequence: TGTGCCAGCAGCGCTGACAGGGAGAATGGCTACACCTTC. As protein: CASSADRENGYTF.

This chain links TRBV11-2 with TRBJ2-7; 7 bases match TRBD2. Trimming cost V 5 bases and J 3 bases; bases outside gene matches: 10. This CDR3 is 15 amino acids long. Germline-derived CDR1 and CDR2 are SGHAT and FQNNGV. The CDR3 loop is CASSIPGTKVYEQYF. In DNA form, the CDR3 reads TGTGCCAGCAGCATTCCCGGGACTAAAGTCTACGAGCAGTACTTC.

Only one count was recorded for this clone. The chain uses TRBV7-8 and TRBJ2-5; D is uncertain. Trimming took 1 base from V and 1 from J, leaving 4 bases between them. This CDR3 spans 13 amino acids. CDR1 is SGHVS, CDR2 FQNEAQ, per germline. CDR3 amino acids: CASSLGLQETQYF. In DNA form, the CDR3 reads TGTGCCAGCAGCTTAGGGCTCCAAGAGACCCAGTACTTC.

Of note for this clone: A junction boundary mismatches the germline segment, possibly from a read error. Other DNA sequences in the sample encode the same CDR3. The chain links TRBV7-2 to TRBJ2-7, with a possible D match to TRBD2 (5 bases). Germline values: CDR1 SGHTA, CDR2 FQGNSA. The CDR3 contains 15 residues. CDR3 amino acids: CASSFAPGLQTEQYF. DNA for the CDR3: TGTGCCAGCAGCTTCGCCCCAGGACTTCAGACCGAGCAATACTTC. The whole variable domain, filled in from reference TRBV7-2 and TRBJ2-7, reads GAGVSQSPSNKVTEKGKDVELRCDPISGHTALYWYRQSLGQGLEFLIYFQGNSAPDKSGLPSDRFSAERTGGSVSTLTIQRTQQEDSAVYLCASSFAPGLQTEQYFGPGTRLTVT.

This chain joins TRBV6-6 and TRBJ1-5, with D perhaps TRBD1 (6 bases). CDR3 length: 14 amino acids. Germline V gives CDR1 MNHNY, CDR2 SVGAGI (reference sequence). The ends were cut back, 6 bases at V and 4 bases at J, with 13 bases in the middle. For the CDR3, the DNA is TGTGCCAGCAGCCAGGGGTTAGGTAATCAGCCCCAGCATTTT. Translation gives CASSQGLGNQPQHF.

This clone was recorded only once. The J gene is TRBJ2-3, the V gene TRBV5-5; D is perhaps TRBD2 (6 bases). The length of the CDR3 is 16 residues. The V gene's germline CDR1 is SGHKS and CDR2 YYEKEE (reference sequence). V was pared by 4 bases and J by 0 bases, with 15 bases between. The CDR3 loop reads CASSTGAGTSTDTQYF. The DNA of the CDR3 is TGTGCCAGCAGCACAGGTGCGGGAACTAGCACAGATACGCAGTATTTT.

This chain joins TRBV5-1 and TRBJ2-7; 10 nucleotides match TRBD1. This CDR3 region has 16 residues. Germline V gene lookup returns CDR1 SGHRS and CDR2 YFSETQ. The V segment lost 4 bases and the J segment 6 bases; nucleotides outside the gene matches: 13. The CDR3 bases are TGCGCCAGCAGCCCCTCAGATCGACAGGGGGCCGGCGAGCAGTACTTC. This translates into CASSPSDRQGAGEQYF.

The chain joins TRBV7-9 to TRBJ2-7; D possibly corresponds to TRBD2 (5 bases). The CDR3 is 15 amino acids. Trimming left V 3 bases short and J 6 bases short, with 18 bases between. Germline V gives CDR1 SEHNR, CDR2 FQNEAQ (reference sequence). The CDR3, as DNA: TGTGCCAGCAGCTTCGCTCGGGAATCTTCAGGCGAGCAGTACTTC. It encodes CASSFARESSGEQYF.

In DNA, the CDR3 is TGTGCCAGTAGCCCTGTTACAGGGGCCTACGAGCAGTACTTC. Its protein product is CASSPVTGAYEQYF. The chain combines TRBV19 with TRBJ2-7; 7 bases align to TRBD1. The V segment lost 6 bases and the J segment 2 bases; nucleotides outside the gene matches: 7. Germline CDR1 reads LNHDA; CDR2 reads SQIVND (reference sequence). This CDR3 region has 14 residues.